A single sample is the source of the 12 T cell receptor beta chains below, sequenced in a study of beta chain features in type 1 diabetes. General study findings and limits: People with Type 1 diabetes carried modestly yet significantly shorter TCRB CDR3s in all four CD4+ subsets.

Their antigens remain unidentified. Of the isolated RNA, all was reverse transcribed, and so the sequenced material was expressed TCRB transcripts. Libraries were prepared by immunoSEQ multiplex PCR; TCRdb keeps only in-frame clonotypes and omits some of them. The table lists about 650,000 clones, 12% of them singletons. Sequencing used naive CD4+ T cells from blood. These receptors all come from a man younger than 45 with type 1 diabetes.

This clone turned up a few times. The chain uses TRBV7-9 and TRBJ2-2; weak D call: TRBD1 (5 bases). Per the germline V gene, CDR1 is SEHNR and CDR2 is FQNEAQ (reference sequence). Trimming cost V 3 bases and J 3 bases, with 8 bases left between them. This CDR3 contains 14 residues. In nucleotides, the CDR3 is TGTGCCAGCAGCTTCAGGGCAGACACCGGGGAGCTGTTTTTT. Translated: CASSFRADTGELFF.

Only a few counts were recorded for this clone. The chain employs TRBV15 and TRBJ1-3, with TRBD1 matching over 10 bases. Germline V CDR1 and CDR2: LNHNV, YYDKDF (reference sequence). Trimming took 4 bases from V and 0 from J; bases not matched to a gene: 6. The CDR3 totals 17 residues. The DNA of the CDR3 is TGTGCCACCAGCACCCAGACAGGGGGCTACTCTGGAAACACCATATATTTT. Protein: CATSTQTGGYSGNTIYF.

CDR3 loop: CASSPTGGGSTEAFF. CDR3 sequence (DNA): TGTGCCAGCTCCCCTACAGGGGGAGGGAGCACTGAAGCTTTCTTT. The rearrangement links TRBV18 to TRBJ1-1, with 8 bases aligning to TRBD1. V gave up 6 bases and J gave up 4 bases; unmatched junction bases: 10. Germline CDR1 and CDR2: KGHSH and LQKENI. The CDR3 has 15 amino acids.

This sequence joins TRBV2 and TRBJ1-2; TRBD1 matches at 7 bases. CDR3 length: 14 residues. Germline trimming cut 0 bases from V and 10 bases from J; bases unmatched to any gene: 8. Germline lookup yields CDR1 SNHLY and CDR2 FYNNEI. The CDR3 sequence: CASSEARAGGTYTF. DNA for the CDR3: TGTGCCAGCAGTGAAGCGAGGGCAGGGGGTACCTACACCTTC. Full variable domain (rest looked up from reference TRBV2 and TRBJ1-2): EPEVTQTPSHQVTQMGQEVILRCVPISNHLYFYWYRQILGQKVEFLVSFYNNEISEKSEIFDDQFSVERPDGSNFTLKIRSTKLEDSAMYFCASSEARAGGTYTFGSGTRLTVV.

V gene TRBV4-3 combines with J gene TRBJ1-4; 7 positions match TRBD1. The CDR3 covers 15 residues. V lost 4 bases to trimming and J lost 8 bases; unmatched junction nucleotides: 10. From germline, CDR1 is LGHNA and CDR2 YSLEER. As DNA, the CDR3 is TGCGCCAGCAGCCCCCAACAGGGGCGGCGAGAAAAACTGTTTTTT. It specifies CASSPQQGRREKLFF.

This sequence joins TRBV4-3 and TRBJ1-2, with D possibly matching TRBD1 (6 bases). The V gene lost 6 bases and the J gene lost 2 bases, with 19 bases spanning the gap. The CDR3 sequence is 16 residues long. CDR1 and CDR2 (germline): LGHNA, YSLEER. CDR3: CASRPNQGTRNYGYTF. The CDR3 DNA sequence: TGCGCCAGCAGACCCAACCAGGGGACACGGAACTATGGCTACACCTTC.

The J gene is TRBJ2-1, the V gene TRBV7-9; no clear D. This CDR3 spans 15 amino acids. Germline CDR1 reads SEHNR; CDR2 reads FQNEAQ (reference sequence). V was trimmed by 5 bases and J by 3 bases, leaving 14 bases between them. In nucleotides, the CDR3 is TGTGCCAGCAGCAGCAGCCTAACAGACTACAATGAGCAGTTCTTC. Its protein is CASSSSLTDYNEQFF.

The genes are TRBV14 and TRBJ2-1; TRBD2 matches at 11 bases. This CDR3 is 15 amino acids long. Germline lookup yields CDR1 SGHDN and CDR2 FVKESK. V lost 4 bases to trimming and J lost 12 bases; unmatched junction nucleotides: 11. CDR3 sequence: CASSPSGGLIGRQFF. The CDR3 DNA is TGTGCCAGCAGCCCTAGCGGGGGGCTTATCGGGAGGCAGTTCTTC.

This clone was counted only a few times. The V gene is TRBV25-1, the J gene TRBJ2-5; TRBD1 agrees at 12 bases. V lost 8 bases to trimming and J lost 5 bases; unmatched junction nucleotides: 6. CDR3 length equals 14 residues. The germline gives CDR1 MGHDK, CDR2 SYGVNS. CDR3 bases: TGTGCCAGCCGGGACAGGGGGCCTTACGAGACCCAGTACTTC. Translation: CASRDRGPYETQYF. Based on the CDR3 plus reference TRBV25-1 and TRBJ2-5, the full variable domain is EADIYQTPRYLVIGTGKKITLECSQTMGHDKMYWYQQDPGMELHLIHYSYGVNSTEKGDLSSESTVSRIRTEHFPLTLESARPSHTSQYLCASRDRGPYETQYFGPGTRLLVL.

The chain has TRBV7-2 and TRBJ2-5; 8 bases map to TRBD2. The CDR3 is made up of 16 amino acids. Germline-derived CDR1 and CDR2 are SGHTA and FQGNSA. The V gene end was trimmed by 2 bases and the J gene end by 2 bases; junction bases not matched to a gene: 7. CDR3 region: CASSLNPAGAQETQYF. Here the CDR3 DNA reads TGTGCCAGCAGCTTAAACCCAGCGGGGGCACAAGAGACCCAGTACTTC.

This chain connects TRBV7-2 to TRBJ2-3; D is uncertain. Germline CDR1 and CDR2: SGHTA and FQGNSA. The CDR3 extends over 14 amino acids. Between the trimmed V and J ends, which lost 4 bases and 2 bases, there was a span of 10 bases. The CDR3 here is CASSSGLHTDTQYF. DNA for the CDR3: TGTGCCAGCAGCTCGGGCCTTCACACAGATACGCAGTATTTT. Filled out from reference TRBV7-2 and TRBJ2-3, the complete variable domain reads GAGVSQSPSNKVTEKGKDVELRCDPISGHTALYWYRQSLGQGLEFLIYFQGNSAPDKSGLPSDRFSAERTGGSVSTLTIQRTQQEDSAVYLCASSSGLHTDTQYFGPGTRLTVL.

The table lists this clone with a few counts. The J gene is TRBJ2-5, the V gene TRBV2, with D perhaps TRBD1 (5 bases). The CDR3 is 15 amino acids. V lost 7 bases, J lost 1 base, and 16 bases lay in between. Germline-derived CDR1 and CDR2 are SNHLY and FYNNEI. The CDR3 DNA is TGTGCCAGCAAACAGCAGGGTATAGGCCAAGAGACCCAGTACTTC. It yields the protein CASKQQGIGQETQYF. Combining the CDR3 with reference TRBV2 and TRBJ2-5 gives the whole variable domain EPEVTQTPSHQVTQMGQEVILRCVPISNHLYFYWYRQILGQKVEFLVSFYNNEISEKSEIFDDQFSVERPDGSNFTLKIRSTKLEDSAMYFCASKQQGIGQETQYFGPGTRLLVL.